This T cell receptor (beta chain) was profiled in a study of blood T cell repertoires in COVID-19. This CDR3 contains 14 residues. Germline V lookup: CDR1 SGHAT, CDR2 FQNNGV. The ends were cut back, 1 base at V and 0 bases at J, with 6 bases in the middle. The sample holds a few counts of this clone. Clones were sequenced by immunoSEQ multiplex PCR, and TCRdb holds only the in-frame ones, with some missing. The sample carries some 260,000 clones, over 65% recorded once. The TCR sequence derives from an elderly woman with acute or convalescent COVID-19. The chain has TRBV11-2 and TRBJ1-2, with D uncertain. Input material: peripheral blood. The DNA for the CDR3 is TGTGCCAGCAGCTTAGGTTTCTCTAACTATGGCTACACCTTC. Translation gives CASSLGFSNYGYTF.